The clone carrying this T cell receptor beta chain has a handful of counts. Its antigen is unidentified. The data are from a study of CD8 T cells in ankylosing spondylitis. The study, taken as a whole, reports: Characteristic of ankylosing spondylitis blood, it appeared, was a TCR beta motif comprising roughly eight highly homologous variants.

This CDR3 spans 16 amino acids. Looked up from germline, CDR1 is LGHDT and CDR2 is YNNKEL (reference sequence). V lost 4 bases and J lost 8, with 20 bases in between. TCRdb recomputed calls from the 5' RACE reads with MiXCR, one row per CDR3 protein. Seen here are approximately 540,000 distinct CDR3 sequences, 9.5% to 15% observed once, and the top ten hold 6.5% to 7%. The rearrangement joins TRBV3-1 to TRBJ1-4, with D uncertain. The material sequenced was blood, either unsorted or a sorted T cell fraction (not recorded which). The sequence was obtained from a male donor with ankylosing spondylitis. Written as DNA, the CDR3 is TGTGCCAGCAGCCCGGACGGGAGGGTCGAGGGCGAAAAACTGTTTTTT. It specifies CASSPDGRVEGEKLFF.